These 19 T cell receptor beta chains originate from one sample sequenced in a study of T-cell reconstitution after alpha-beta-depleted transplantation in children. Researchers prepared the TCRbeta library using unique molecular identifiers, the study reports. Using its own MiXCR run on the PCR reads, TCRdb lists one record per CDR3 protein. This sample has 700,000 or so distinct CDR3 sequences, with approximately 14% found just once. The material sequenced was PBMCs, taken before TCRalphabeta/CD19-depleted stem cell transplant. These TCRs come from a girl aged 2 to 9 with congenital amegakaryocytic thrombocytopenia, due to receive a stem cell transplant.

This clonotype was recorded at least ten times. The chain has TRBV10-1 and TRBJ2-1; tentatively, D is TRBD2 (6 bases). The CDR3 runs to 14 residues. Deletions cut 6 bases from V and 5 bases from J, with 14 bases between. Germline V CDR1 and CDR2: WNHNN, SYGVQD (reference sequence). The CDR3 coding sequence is TGCGCCAGCAGCCTTAGCGGAGTCGACAATGAGCAGTTCTTC. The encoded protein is CASSLSGVDNEQFF.

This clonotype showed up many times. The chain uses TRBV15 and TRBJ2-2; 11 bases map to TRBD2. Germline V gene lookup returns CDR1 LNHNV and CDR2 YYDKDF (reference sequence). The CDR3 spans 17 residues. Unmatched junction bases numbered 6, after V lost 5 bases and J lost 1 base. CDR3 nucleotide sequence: TGTGCCACCAGCCTGGGACTAGCGGTCCTGAACACCGGGGAGCTGTTTTTT. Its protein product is CATSLGLAVLNTGELFF.

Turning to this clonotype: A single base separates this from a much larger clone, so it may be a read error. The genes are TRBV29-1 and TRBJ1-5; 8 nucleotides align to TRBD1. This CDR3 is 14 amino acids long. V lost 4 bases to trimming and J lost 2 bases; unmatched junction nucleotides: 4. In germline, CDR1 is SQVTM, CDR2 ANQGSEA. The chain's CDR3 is CSVVLGQGNQPQHF. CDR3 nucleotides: TGCAGCGTTGTCTTGGGACAGGGCAATCAGCCCCAGCATTTT. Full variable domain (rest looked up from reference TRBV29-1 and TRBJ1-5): SAVISQKPSRDICQRGTSLTIQCQVDSQVTMMFWYRQQPGQSLTLIATANQGSEATYESGFVIDKFPISRPNLTFSTLTVSNMSPEDSSIYLCSVVLGQGNQPQHFGDGTRLSIL.

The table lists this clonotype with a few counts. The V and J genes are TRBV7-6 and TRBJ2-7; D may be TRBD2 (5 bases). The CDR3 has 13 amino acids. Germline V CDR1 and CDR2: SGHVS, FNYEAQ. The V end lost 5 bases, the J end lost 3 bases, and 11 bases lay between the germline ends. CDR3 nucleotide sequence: TGTGCCAGCAGCGCCGGACTGGTCTACGAGCAGTACTTC. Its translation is CASSAGLVYEQYF.

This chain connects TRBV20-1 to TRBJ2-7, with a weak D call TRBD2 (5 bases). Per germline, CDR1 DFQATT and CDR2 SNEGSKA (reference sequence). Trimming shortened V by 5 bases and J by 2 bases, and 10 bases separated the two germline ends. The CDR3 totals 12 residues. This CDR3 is CSADEGTYEQYF. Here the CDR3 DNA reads TGCAGTGCTGACGAGGGTACCTACGAGCAGTACTTC.

CDR3: CASSYLSDDEQYF. CDR3 DNA: TGCGCCAGCAGCTACCTCTCCGACGACGAGCAGTACTTC. The rearrangement joins TRBV5-1 to TRBJ2-7; no clear D. Germline lookup yields CDR1 SGHRS and CDR2 YFSETQ. CDR3 length: 13 amino acids. Trimming took off 3 bases at V and 5 bases at J, with 12 bases between the two ends. Drawing the rest from reference TRBV5-1 and TRBJ2-7, the complete variable domain is KAGVTQTPRYLIKTRGQQVTLSCSPISGHRSVSWYQQTPGQGLQFLFEYFSETQRNKGNFPGRFSGRQFSNSRSEMNVSTLELGDSALYLCASSYLSDDEQYFGPGTRLTVT.

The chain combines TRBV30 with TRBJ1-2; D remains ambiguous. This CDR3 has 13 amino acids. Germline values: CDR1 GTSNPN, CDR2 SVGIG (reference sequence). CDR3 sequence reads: CGCVGRVDYGYTF. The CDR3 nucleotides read TGTGGCTGTGTAGGGAGAGTTGACTATGGCTACACCTTC.

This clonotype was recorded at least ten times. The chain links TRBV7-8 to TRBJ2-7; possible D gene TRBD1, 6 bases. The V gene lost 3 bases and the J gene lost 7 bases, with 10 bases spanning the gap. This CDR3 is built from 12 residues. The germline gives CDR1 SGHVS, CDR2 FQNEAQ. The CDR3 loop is CASSFQGIEQYF. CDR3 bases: TGTGCCAGCAGCTTCCAGGGGATAGAGCAGTACTTC. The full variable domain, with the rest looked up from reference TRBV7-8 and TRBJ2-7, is GAGVSQSPRYKVAKRGQDVALRCDPISGHVSLFWYQQALGQGPEFLTYFQNEAQLDKSGLPSDRFFAERPEGSVSTLKIQRTQQEDSAVYLCASSFQGIEQYFGPGTRLTVT.

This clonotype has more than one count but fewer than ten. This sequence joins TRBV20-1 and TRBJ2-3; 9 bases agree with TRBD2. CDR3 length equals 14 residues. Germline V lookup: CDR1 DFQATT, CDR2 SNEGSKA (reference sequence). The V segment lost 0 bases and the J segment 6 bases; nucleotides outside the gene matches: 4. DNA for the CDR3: TGCAGTGCTAGAGATATAGCGGGAGCCGATACGCAGTATTTT. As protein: CSARDIAGADTQYF.

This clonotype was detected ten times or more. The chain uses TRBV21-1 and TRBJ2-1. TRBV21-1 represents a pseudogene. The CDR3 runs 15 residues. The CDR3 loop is CASSKGAPTFDEQFF. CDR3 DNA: TGTGCCAGCAGCAAAGGGGCACCGACCTTCGATGAGCAGTTCTTC.

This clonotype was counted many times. CDR3 bases: TGCGCCAGCAGTTACCGGGACAGTTACGAGCAGTACTTC. This sequence encodes CASSYRDSYEQYF. The gene calls are TRBV5-1 and TRBJ2-7, with 7 bases aligning to TRBD1. CDR1 SGHRS and CDR2 YFSETQ come from the germline V gene. The CDR3 runs 13 residues. V lost 5 bases, J lost 4 bases, and 6 bases stayed unmatched.

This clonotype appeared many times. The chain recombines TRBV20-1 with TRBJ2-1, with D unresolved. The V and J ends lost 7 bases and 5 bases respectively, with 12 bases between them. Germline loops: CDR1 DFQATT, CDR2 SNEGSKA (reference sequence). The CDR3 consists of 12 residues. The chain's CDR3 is CSGTVADNEQFF. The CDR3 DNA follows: TGCAGTGGCACCGTTGCCGACAATGAGCAGTTCTTC.

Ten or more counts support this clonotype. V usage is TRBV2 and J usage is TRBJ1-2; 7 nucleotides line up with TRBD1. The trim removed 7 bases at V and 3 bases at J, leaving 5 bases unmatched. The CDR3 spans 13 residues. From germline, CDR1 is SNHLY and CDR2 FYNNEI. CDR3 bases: TGTGCCAGCACTGACAGGGCGCACTATGGCTACACCTTC. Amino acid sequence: CASTDRAHYGYTF.

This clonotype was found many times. As DNA, the CDR3 is TGCAGTGCTAGAGAGAGGAGGGTGACCGTAATGAAAGAGACCCAGTACTTC. It encodes CSARERRVTVMKETQYF. The rearrangement links TRBV20-1 to TRBJ2-5, with a tentative D call TRBD2 (6 bases). The V end lost 0 bases, the J end lost 3 bases, and 20 bases lay between the germline ends. The germline V gene encodes CDR1 DFQATT and CDR2 SNEGSKA (reference sequence). CDR3 length: 17 residues.

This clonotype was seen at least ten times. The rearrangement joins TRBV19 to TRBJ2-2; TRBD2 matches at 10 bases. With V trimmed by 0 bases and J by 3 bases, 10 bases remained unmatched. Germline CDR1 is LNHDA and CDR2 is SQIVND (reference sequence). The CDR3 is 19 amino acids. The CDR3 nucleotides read TGTGCCAGTAGTATAGATGGTTTCCTAGCGGGAGCCTACACCGGGGAGCTGTTTTTT. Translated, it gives CASSIDGFLAGAYTGELFF. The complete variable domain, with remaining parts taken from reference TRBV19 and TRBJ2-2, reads DGGITQSPKYLFRKEGQNVTLSCEQNLNHDAMYWYRQDPGQGLRLIYYSQIVNDFQKGDIAEGYSVSREKKESFPLTVTSAQKNPTAFYLCASSIDGFLAGAYTGELFFGEGSRLTVL.

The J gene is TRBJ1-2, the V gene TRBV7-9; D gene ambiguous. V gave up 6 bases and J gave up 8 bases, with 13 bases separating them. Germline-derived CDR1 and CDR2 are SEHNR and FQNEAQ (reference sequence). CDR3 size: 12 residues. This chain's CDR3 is CASRESGRGYTF. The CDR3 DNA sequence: TGTGCCAGCAGGGAGTCGGGTCGAGGCTACACCTTC. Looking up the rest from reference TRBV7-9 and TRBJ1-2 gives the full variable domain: DTGVSQNPRHKITKRGQNVTFRCDPISEHNRLYWYRQTLGQGPEFLTYFQNEAQLEKSRLLSDRFSAERPKGSFSTLEIQRTEQGDSAMYLCASRESGRGYTFGSGTRLTVV.

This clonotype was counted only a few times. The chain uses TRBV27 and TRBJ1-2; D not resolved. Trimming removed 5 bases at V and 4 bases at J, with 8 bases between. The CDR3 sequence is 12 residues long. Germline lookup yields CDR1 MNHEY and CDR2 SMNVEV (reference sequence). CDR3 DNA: TGTGCCAGCAGTCACGGGAGCTATGGCTACACCTTC. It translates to CASSHGSYGYTF.

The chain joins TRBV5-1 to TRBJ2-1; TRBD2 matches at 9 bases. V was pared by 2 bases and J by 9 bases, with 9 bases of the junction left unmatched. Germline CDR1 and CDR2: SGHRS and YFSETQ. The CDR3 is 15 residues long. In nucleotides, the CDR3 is TGCGCCAGCAGCTTAGGCGGGAGGGATGGTAGTGAGCAGTTCTTC. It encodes CASSLGGRDGSEQFF.

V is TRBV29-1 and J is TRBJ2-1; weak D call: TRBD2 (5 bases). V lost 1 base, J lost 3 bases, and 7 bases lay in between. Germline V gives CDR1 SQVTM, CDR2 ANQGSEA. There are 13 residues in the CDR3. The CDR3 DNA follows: TGCAGCGTTGAAGGCGACTACTACAATGAGCAGTTCTTC. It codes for CSVEGDYYNEQFF.